This section outlines one TCR beta chain sequence together with its context. This sample was taken from a study of long-term antiretroviral therapy in people with HIV. Assay version v3.0 of immunoSEQ was used, and it was run at survey level. For every sample, sequencing targeted roughly 40,000-55,000 T-cell genomes. Sequencing was performed with immunoSEQ multiplex PCR; in TCRdb, only in-frame clones are kept and a portion is missing. The table lists around 30,000 clones, around 95% of them singletons, with 8.1% in the top ten. This CDR3 contains 13 residues. The V end lost 6 bases, the J end lost 3 bases, and 12 bases lay between the germline ends. Germline V gene sequence: CDR1 MDHEN, CDR2 SYDVKM.

Sequences were derived from unsorted PBMCs, sampled 5.3 years after starting antiretroviral therapy. The chain links TRBV28 to TRBJ2-7; TRBD1 is a possible D gene (5 bases). The TCR originated in a man aged 30 to 39 with HIV. Here the CDR3 reads CASRGLLFYEQYF. DNA for the CDR3: TGTGCCAGCAGGGGGCTCCTATTCTACGAGCAGTACTTC.